This is a list of T cell receptor beta chains from one sample in a study of control samples from healthy donors and cancer patients. This table comes from immunoSEQ multiplex PCR, and its TCRdb copy is limited to in-frame clones, with some not included. This sample yields tens of thousands of clones, of which 91% are seen a single time; 17% belongs to the top ten. Sequenced sample: blood. These receptors came from a man aged 50 to 59 in good health. CDR3s include the opening cysteine and the closing phenylalanine or tryptophan. Fields, in order: J gene, V gene, clone size, D gene, CDR3 protein, CDR3 DNA. The D gene is left open where the match is weak. Not all rows give a size; the values are once, few, many and, for expanded clones, a class.

>TRBJ1-5|TRBV11-2|-|-
CASSFSDNQPQHF
TGTGCCAGCAGCTTCTCCGACAATCAGCCCCAGCATTTT
>TRBJ2-1|TRBV7-9|-|-
CASSFSGAEQFF
TGTGCCAGCAGCTTTTCAGGTGCTGAGCAGTTCTTC
>TRBJ1-5|TRBV6-5|-|-
CASRLGRHNQPQHF
TGTGCCAGCAGGTTGGGTAGGCACAATCAGCCCCAGCATTTT
>TRBJ1-1|TRBV5-1|-|-
CASSLIVLGVRNTEAFF
TGCGCCAGCAGCTTGATAGTTTTAGGGGTTCGGAACACTGAAGCTTTCTTT
>TRBJ1-2|TRBV24-1|-|-
CATSRQDFNYGYTF
TGTGCCACCAGCCGCCAGGATTTTAACTATGGCTACACCTTC
>TRBJ1-5|TRBV5-6|once|-
CASSLGGGNQPQHF
TGTGCCAGCAGCCTGGGAGGTGGCAATCAGCCCCAGCATTTT
>TRBJ2-7|TRBV5-1|-|TRBD1
CASSSTLGQGVSEQYF
TGCGCCAGCAGCTCCACTCTAGGACAGGGGGTAAGCGAGCAGTACTTC
>TRBJ1-4|TRBV20-1|once|-
CSARDLRKLFF
TGCAGTGCTAGAGATCTCCGAAAACTGTTTTTT
>TRBJ1-4|TRBV21-1|-|-
CASSKLSILNATNEKLFF
TGTGCCAGCAGCAAATTGAGTATACTTAATGCAACTAATGAAAAACTGTTTTTT
>TRBJ2-1|TRBV4-3|-|-
CASSQEVGGGGNEQFF
TGCGCCAGCAGCCAAGAGGTTGGAGGGGGAGGTAATGAGCAGTTCTTC
>TRBJ2-7|TRBV24-1|-|-
CATSDGRVREQYF
TGTGCCACCAGTGATGGCAGGGTTCGCGAGCAGTACTTC
>TRBJ2-3|TRBV12-5|once|-
CASGFSQRTDTQYF
TGTGCTAGTGGTTTTAGCCAACGCACAGATACGCAGTATTTT
>TRBJ1-1|TRBV5-1|-|TRBD1
CASSFPGQGMSEAFF
TGCGCCAGCAGCTTTCCGGGACAGGGAATGTCTGAAGCTTTCTTT
>TRBJ1-4|TRBV2|-|-
CASTRTAEKLFF
TGTGCCAGCACTCGGACAGCCGAAAAACTGTTTTTT
>TRBJ1-6|TRBV5-1|-|-
CASSLYDPRSSYNSPLHF
TGCGCCAGCAGCTTGTATGACCCCCGAAGCTCCTATAATTCACCCCTCCACTTT
>TRBJ2-7|TRBV5-1|-|-
CASSPPGFPYEQYF
TGCGCCAGCAGCCCACCGGGATTTCCCTACGAGCAGTACTTC
>TRBJ1-6|TRBV14|-|-
CASSQVIGGVVSNSPLHF
TGTGCCAGCAGCCAAGTCATTGGCGGGGTTGTCAGTAATTCACCCCTCCACTTT
>TRBJ1-1|TRBV5-4|-|-
CASSFGIDTEAFF
TGTGCCAGCAGCTTCGGCATTGACACTGAAGCTTTCTTT
>TRBJ1-1|TRBV9|-|-
CASSPEDWARDTEAFF
TGTGCCAGCAGCCCAGAGGACTGGGCGCGGGACACTGAAGCTTTCTTT
>TRBJ1-5|TRBV10-2|once|-
CASSESGAASKAQHF
TGCGCCAGCAGTGAGTCGGGGGCAGCCTCCAAGGCCCAGCATTTT
>TRBJ1-3|TRBV3-1/TRBV3-2|-|-
CASSNQGSGNTIYF
TGTGCCAGCAGCAACCAGGGCTCTGGAAACACCATATATTTT
>TRBJ1-1|TRBV5-1|-|TRBD1
CASSLAGGASEAFF
TGCGCCAGCAGCTTGGCAGGGGGCGCCTCTGAAGCTTTCTTT
>TRBJ1-3|TRBV4-1|-|TRBD1
CASSLGQGARDTIYF
TGCGCCAGCAGCTTAGGACAGGGGGCGAGAGACACCATATATTTT